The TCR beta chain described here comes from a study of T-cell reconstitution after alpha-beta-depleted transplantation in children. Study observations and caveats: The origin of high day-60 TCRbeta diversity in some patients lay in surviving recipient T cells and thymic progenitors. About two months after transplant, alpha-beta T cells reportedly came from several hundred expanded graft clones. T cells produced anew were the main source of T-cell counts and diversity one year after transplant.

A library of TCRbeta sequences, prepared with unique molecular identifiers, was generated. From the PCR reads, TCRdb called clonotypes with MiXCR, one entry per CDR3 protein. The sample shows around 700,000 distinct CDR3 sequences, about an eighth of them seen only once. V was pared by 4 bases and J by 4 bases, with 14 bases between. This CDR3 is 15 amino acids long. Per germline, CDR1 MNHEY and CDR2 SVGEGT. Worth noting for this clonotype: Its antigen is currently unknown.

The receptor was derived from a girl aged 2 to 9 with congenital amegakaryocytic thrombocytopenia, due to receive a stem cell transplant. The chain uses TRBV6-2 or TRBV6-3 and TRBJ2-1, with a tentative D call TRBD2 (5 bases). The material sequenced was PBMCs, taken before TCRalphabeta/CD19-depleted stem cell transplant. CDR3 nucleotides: TGTGCCAGCAGTTCCCTAGCCCCCCGGTACAATGAGCAGTTCTTC. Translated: CASSSLAPRYNEQFF.